The 24 T cell receptor beta chains in this list originate from one sample, sequenced in a study of shared clonotypes between healthy human individuals. Sequencing used immunoSEQ multiplex PCR; TCRdb keeps in-frame clones, though not all of them. The sample shows roughly 770,000 clones, approximately 97% of them seen only once. Naive CD8 cells lacked CD45RO, underwent positive selection for CCR7 and left out terminally differentiated effector memory CD45RA+ cells. Sequencing was performed on naive CD8+ T cells sorted from blood. The receptors derive from a man younger than 45 in good health.

The chain carries TRBV15 and TRBJ1-4, with TRBD1 identical over 7 bases. Losses at the gene ends were 0 bases for V and 0 bases for J; bases not matched to a gene: 1. CDR1 and CDR2 from the germline V gene are LNHNV and YYDKDF (reference sequence). The CDR3 spans 16 residues. The CDR3 bases are TGTGCCACCAGCAGAGAAGGGGGCGCAACTAATGAAAAACTGTTTTTT. This encodes CATSREGGATNEKLFF.

V gene TRBV19 combines with J gene TRBJ2-1; 10 bases are shared with TRBD2. The CDR3 has 19 amino acids. J was trimmed by 2 bases and V by 0 bases; bases with no gene match: 10. Per germline, CDR1 LNHDA and CDR2 SQIVND (reference sequence). The CDR3 DNA sequence: TGTGCCAGTAGTATAGATCGGACGCCGGGACTAGCGACCTACAATGAGCAGTTCTTC. It encodes CASSIDRTPGLATYNEQFF. Combining the CDR3 with reference TRBV19 and TRBJ2-1 gives the whole variable domain DGGITQSPKYLFRKEGQNVTLSCEQNLNHDAMYWYRQDPGQGLRLIYYSQIVNDFQKGDIAEGYSVSREKKESFPLTVTSAQKNPTAFYLCASSIDRTPGLATYNEQFFGPGTRLTVL.

V and J are TRBV9 and TRBJ1-1, with 7 bases that match TRBD1. The CDR3 has 15 amino acids. The germline V gene encodes CDR1 SGDLS and CDR2 YYNGEE. Trimming cost V 3 bases and J 5 bases; bases outside gene matches: 10. The CDR3 DNA reads TGTGCCAGCAGCGCCGGGGACAGATTTTTAACTGAAGCTTTCTTT. Its translation is CASSAGDRFLTEAFF.

CDR3 sequence (DNA): TGTGCCAGCAGCCCCGCTTCGGGGGGCTACACCTTC. Protein sequence: CASSPASGGYTF. The chain joins TRBV7-8 to TRBJ1-2, with no clear D. V lost 5 bases and J 8 bases, leaving 12 bases between the germline ends. Germline CDR1 reads SGHVS; CDR2 reads FQNEAQ. CDR3 length equals 12 residues.

This chain uses TRBV27 with TRBJ2-7; D uncertain. Trimming took off 8 bases at V and 6 bases at J, with 14 bases between the two ends. This CDR3 contains 12 residues. The germline V gene encodes CDR1 MNHEY and CDR2 SMNVEV (reference sequence). As DNA, the CDR3 is TGTGCCAGCGGCCTCATGAGCTTCGAGCAGTACTTC. This encodes CASGLMSFEQYF.

The V gene is TRBV27, the J gene TRBJ2-3; D is unclear. The CDR3 is 13 residues long. Germline CDR1 and CDR2: MNHEY and SMNVEV (reference sequence). The V gene lost 5 bases and the J gene lost 5 bases, with 11 bases spanning the gap. This CDR3 reads CASSPPWEDTQYF. CDR3 nucleotide sequence: TGTGCCAGCAGTCCTCCTTGGGAAGATACGCAGTATTTT.

This clone was counted many times. At one of its ends the junction is not consistent with the germline gene, which may arise from a read error. The V and J genes are TRBV7-2 and TRBJ1-1, with 9 bases that match TRBD1. Germline CDR1 is SGHTA and CDR2 is FQGNSA. This CDR3 comprises 16 residues. For the CDR3, the DNA is TGTGCCAGCAGCTTAGGCGGGACAGGGTCGAACGCTGAAGCTTTCTTT. Translating gives CASSLGGTGSNAEAFF.

As concerns this clone: The junction shows a germline mismatch at one end, possibly a read error. The rearrangement links TRBV2 to TRBJ2-3; D is uncertain. The CDR3 consists of 13 residues. CDR1 is SNHLY and CDR2 is FYNNEI in the germline V gene. CDR3 DNA sequence: TGTGCCGGCAGGTGGAGCATTCCGGATACGCAGTATTTT. It encodes CAGRWSIPDTQYF.

V gene TRBV7-8 combines with J gene TRBJ2-7, with D unresolved. CDR1 and CDR2 from the germline V gene are SGHVS and FQNEAQ. V was clipped by 1 base and J by 0 bases, with 10 bases between them. This CDR3 has 15 residues. The CDR3 DNA follows: TGTGCCAGCAGCTTAGTCAGCGTGAGCTCCTACGAGCAGTACTTC. It translates to CASSLVSVSSYEQYF.

This chain uses TRBV9 with TRBJ2-2; D may be TRBD1 (5 bases). V dropped 2 bases and J dropped 0 bases, with 11 bases sitting between them. The germline V gene encodes CDR1 SGDLS and CDR2 YYNGEE. This CDR3 region has 16 residues. The CDR3 DNA follows: TGTGCCAGCAGCGTTGAAGGGGCACCGAACACCGGGGAGCTGTTTTTT. This gives the protein CASSVEGAPNTGELFF.

The CDR3 protein is CASIEGGGVHEQYF. The CDR3 nucleotides read TGTGCCAGCATCGAGGGAGGGGGCGTCCACGAGCAGTACTTC. The chain recombines TRBV7-9 with TRBJ2-7; either TRBD1 or TRBD2 may fit D (7 bases each). The V and J ends lost 7 bases and 5 bases respectively, with 18 bases between them. This CDR3 region has 14 residues. Germline CDR1 and CDR2: SEHNR and FQNEAQ (reference sequence).

The gene calls are TRBV14 and TRBJ2-1; D is unclear. Deletions cut 1 base from V and 8 bases from J, with 6 bases between. The CDR3 totals 12 residues. The V gene's germline CDR1 is SGHDN and CDR2 FVKESK. Here the CDR3 reads CASSQARHEQFF. The CDR3 DNA reads TGTGCCAGCAGCCAAGCCCGGCATGAGCAGTTCTTC. Supplemented by reference TRBV14 and TRBJ2-1, the full variable domain reads EAGVTQFPSHSVIEKGQTVTLRCDPISGHDNLYWYRRVMGKEIKFLLHFVKESKQDESGMPNNRFLAERTGGTYSTLKVQPAELEDSGVYFCASSQARHEQFFGPGTRLTVL.

This clone is a singleton in its sample. The genes are TRBV29-1 and TRBJ2-7; D unclear. The V end was cut by 4 bases, the J end by 4 bases, with 17 bases between. The length of the CDR3 is 14 residues. CDR1 and CDR2 (germline): SQVTM, ANQGSEA. CDR3 coding DNA: TGCAGCGTTGGGGCAAGTCATACCATGTACGAGCAGTACTTC. It codes for CSVGASHTMYEQYF.

This sequence joins TRBV7-9 and TRBJ2-7; D unclear. CDR1 is SEHNR, CDR2 FQNEAQ, per germline (reference sequence). CDR3 length: 15 amino acids. Trimming pared 1 base from V and 7 bases from J, leaving 17 bases between. This chain's CDR3 is CASSLGSTSLGEQYF. The CDR3 DNA is TGTGCCAGCAGCTTAGGGTCTACCTCCTTGGGGGAGCAGTACTTC.

This chain connects TRBV5-4 to TRBJ2-1; no firm D call. This CDR3 comprises 14 residues. Germline CDR1 and CDR2: SGHNT and YYREEE (reference sequence). Trimming left V 2 bases short and J 7 bases short, with 13 bases between. The CDR3 nucleotides are TGTGCCAGCAGCTTCCTAGTTTGGATTAATGAGCAGTTCTTC. It specifies CASSFLVWINEQFF.

The rearrangement joins TRBV30 to TRBJ2-1, with TRBD2 matching 8 bases. This CDR3 spans 15 amino acids. The V and J ends lost 2 bases and 2 bases, in that order; junction bases with no gene match: 5. CDR1 is GTSNPN and CDR2 is SVGIG in the germline V gene (reference sequence). This chain's CDR3 is CAWSSPGGAYNEQFF. For the CDR3, the DNA is TGTGCCTGGAGTTCACCGGGGGGGGCCTACAATGAGCAGTTCTTC.

The chain is built from TRBV6-6 and TRBJ2-1; tentatively, D is TRBD1 (6 bases). CDR3 length: 15 residues. V dropped 4 bases and J dropped 1 base, with 11 bases sitting between them. Per the germline V gene, CDR1 is MNHNY and CDR2 is SVGAGI (reference sequence). The CDR3 spells CASSLKTGSYNEQFF. The CDR3 DNA follows: TGTGCCAGCAGTTTGAAGACAGGATCCTACAATGAGCAGTTCTTC.

The V gene is TRBV30, the J gene TRBJ2-6; perhaps TRBD2 as D (5 bases). Germline V gives CDR1 GTSNPN, CDR2 SVGIG (reference sequence). V lost 2 bases to trimming and J lost 0 bases, with 14 bases between them. There are 17 residues in the CDR3. CDR3 residues: CAWSMPGISSGANVLTF. The CDR3 coding sequence is TGTGCCTGGAGTATGCCCGGGATCTCCTCTGGGGCCAACGTCCTGACTTTC.

The chain is built from TRBV5-1 and TRBJ2-7; D gene uncertain. Trimming removed 0 bases from V and 5 bases from J, with 15 bases in between. CDR1 SGHRS and CDR2 YFSETQ come from the germline V gene. The CDR3 sequence is 15 residues long. The CDR3 coding sequence is TGCGCCAGCAGCTTGGGGACGGATACTATTGACGAGCAGTACTTC. Amino acid sequence: CASSLGTDTIDEQYF.

The chain is built from TRBV15 and TRBJ2-7; 10 bases match TRBD2. The CDR3 consists of 17 residues. V shed 0 bases and J 5 bases; nucleotides not matched to a gene: 10. Germline V gene lookup returns CDR1 LNHNV and CDR2 YYDKDF (reference sequence). The CDR3 spells CATSRDPPSGSFHEQYF. Written as DNA, the CDR3 is TGTGCCACCAGCAGAGATCCGCCTAGCGGGAGTTTCCACGAGCAGTACTTC. Full variable domain (missing parts from reference TRBV15 and TRBJ2-7): DAMVIQNPRYQVTQFGKPVTLSCSQTLNHNVMYWYQQKSSQAPKLLFHYYDKDFNNEADTPDNFQSRRPNTSFCFLDIRSPGLGDTAMYLCATSRDPPSGSFHEQYFGPGTRLTVT.

The CDR3 DNA sequence: TGCGCCAGCAGCGACGAACTAGCGGGAGAAACAGATACGCAGTATTTT. Residues: CASSDELAGETDTQYF. The chain recombines TRBV5-1 with TRBJ2-3; TRBD2 matches at 11 bases. V dropped 4 bases and J dropped 3; count of bases not matched to a gene: 7. Germline values: CDR1 SGHRS, CDR2 YFSETQ. This CDR3 has 16 amino acids. Full variable domain (rest looked up from reference TRBV5-1 and TRBJ2-3): KAGVTQTPRYLIKTRGQQVTLSCSPISGHRSVSWYQQTPGQGLQFLFEYFSETQRNKGNFPGRFSGRQFSNSRSEMNVSTLELGDSALYLCASSDELAGETDTQYFGPGTRLTVL.

V gene TRBV7-9 combines with J gene TRBJ2-7; TRBD2 agrees at 7 bases. This CDR3 region has 14 residues. CDR1 is SEHNR, CDR2 FQNEAQ, per germline (reference sequence). After removal of 5 bases from V and 1 base from J, the junction contained 5 bases not matched to a gene. CDR3 in DNA: TGTGCCAGCAGCCCCCTCGGGGGGTCCTACGAGCAGTACTTC. Protein sequence: CASSPLGGSYEQYF.

The chain employs TRBV11-2 and TRBJ2-3; 13 positions match TRBD2. Germline V CDR1 and CDR2: SGHAT, FQNNGV. The CDR3 is 17 residues long. J was trimmed by 2 bases and V by 3 bases; bases with no gene match: 5. CDR3 amino acids: CASSFGLAGASTDTQYF. CDR3 sequence (DNA): TGTGCCAGCAGCTTCGGACTAGCGGGAGCATCCACAGATACGCAGTATTTT. Supplemented by reference TRBV11-2 and TRBJ2-3, the full variable domain reads EAGVAQSPRYKIIEKRQSVAFWCNPISGHATLYWYQQILGQGPKLLIQFQNNGVVDDSQLPKDRFSAERLKGVDSTLKIQPAKLEDSAVYLCASSFGLAGASTDTQYFGPGTRLTVL.

The V call is TRBV7-6, the J call TRBJ2-1, with D possibly matching TRBD1 (5 bases). V was clipped by 1 base and J by 4 bases, with 14 bases between them. The CDR3 is 16 amino acids. The germline V gene encodes CDR1 SGHVS and CDR2 FNYEAQ. The CDR3 reads CASSLEGWNGYNEQFF. CDR3 coding DNA: TGTGCCAGCAGCTTAGAGGGGTGGAATGGGTACAATGAGCAGTTCTTC.